Here is one T cell receptor beta chain with its context. V was pared by 0 bases and J by 7 bases, with 12 bases between. Germline V gene lookup returns CDR1 SNHLY and CDR2 FYNNEI. This CDR3 has 14 residues. This record belongs to a study of blood T cell repertoires in COVID-19. On the study more broadly: Material from acute and convalescent COVID-19 was sourced from the United States, Italy and Spain.

Libraries were prepared by immunoSEQ multiplex PCR; TCRdb keeps only in-frame clonotypes and omits some of them. The profile shows some 100,000 clones, 88% of them singletons. This receptor was obtained from a man in his fifties with COVID-19, enrolled during active disease. The chain has TRBV2 and TRBJ1-2, with D perhaps TRBD1 (5 bases). Sequencing was carried out using peripheral blood. CDR3 in amino acids: CASSEAWQGTGYTF. CDR3 coding DNA: TGTGCCAGCAGTGAAGCGTGGCAGGGAACTGGCTACACCTTC.